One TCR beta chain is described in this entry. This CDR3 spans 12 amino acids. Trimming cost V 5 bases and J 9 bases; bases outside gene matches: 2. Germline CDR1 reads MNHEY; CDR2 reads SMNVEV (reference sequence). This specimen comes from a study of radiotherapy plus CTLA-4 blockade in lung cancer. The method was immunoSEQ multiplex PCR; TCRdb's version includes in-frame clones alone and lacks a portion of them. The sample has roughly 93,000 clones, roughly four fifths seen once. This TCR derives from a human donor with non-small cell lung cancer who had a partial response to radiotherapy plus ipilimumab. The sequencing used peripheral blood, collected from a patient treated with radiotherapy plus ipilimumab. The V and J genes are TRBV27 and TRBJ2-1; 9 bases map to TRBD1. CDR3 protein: CASSKDRGEQFF. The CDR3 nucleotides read TGTGCCAGCAGTAAGGACAGGGGTGAGCAGTTCTTC.